Sequencing of this TCR beta chain was carried out in a study of blood T cell repertoires in COVID-19. Study details: The United States, Italy and Spain supplied acute and convalescent COVID-19 samples.

Allocation to cohorts depended on clinical history reported by the participants. In the original analysis: The authors estimated nucleated cell counts from reference gene primer amplification. Libraries were prepared by immunoSEQ multiplex PCR; TCRdb keeps only in-frame clonotypes and omits some of them. The D gene and trimming were derived from the DNA, and the V and J assignments and clone size from that table. Here the sample spans more than 400,000 clones, roughly 90% being singletons. Sequenced input: PBMCs or T cells enriched from blood (not recorded which). This TCR came from a woman aged 18-29 years who had recovered from COVID-19.

The DNA of the CDR3 is TGTGCCAGCAGACGACAGGGGGCTGATGAAAAACTGTTTTTT. The encoded protein is CASRRQGADEKLFF. The V and J genes are TRBV2 and TRBJ1-4, with 10 nucleotides matching TRBD1. Unmatched junction bases numbered 4, after V lost 6 bases and J lost 6 bases. Germline-derived CDR1 and CDR2 are SNHLY and FYNNEI. The CDR3 covers 14 residues.